This is a list of T cell receptor beta chains from one sample in a study of CD8 T cells in Susac syndrome. TCRdb re-called the immunoSEQ multiplex PCR reads with MiXCR, one entry per CDR3 protein. Of around 140,000 distinct CDR3 sequences listed, roughly 76% were seen once; the top ten hold 0.5% to 0.65%. Sequenced: CD8+ T cells from PBMCs. The receptors were gathered from a human donor with multiple sclerosis. Both conserved end residues are part of each CDR3. D genes are given only for firm matches. Clone size is shown for a subset of rows, as once, few, many or a class of expanded clone.

j_call d_call v_call clone_size cdr3_aa cdr3_nt
TRBJ2-5 - TRBV7-9 - CASRRGVQETQYF TGTGCCAGCAGACGCGGGGTCCAAGAGACCCAGTACTTC
TRBJ2-2 - TRBV4-3 - CASSQDQKKGGELFF TGCGCCAGCAGCCAAGATCAGAAAAAGGGCGGGGAGCTGTTTTTT
TRBJ1-1 - TRBV12-3/TRBV12-4 - CASLGLRTGRTLGTEAFF TGTGCCAGCTTAGGCCTTCGAACAGGGCGGACTTTAGGCACTGAAGCTTTCTTT
TRBJ2-1 - TRBV5-6 - CASSLARLSSYNEQFF TGTGCCAGCAGCTTGGCAAGACTGAGCTCCTACAATGAGCAGTTCTTC
TRBJ2-2 TRBD2 TRBV6-5 - CASAALAGTGELFF TGTGCCAGCGCGGCACTAGCGGGCACCGGGGAGCTGTTTTTT
TRBJ1-2 - TRBV6-5 - CASSYSMGDSYGYTF TGTGCCAGCAGTTACTCGATGGGGGACTCATATGGCTACACCTTC
TRBJ2-5 - TRBV24-1 - CATSERVPQGETQYF TGTGCCACCAGTGAACGGGTCCCCCAAGGAGAGACCCAGTACTTC
TRBJ1-5 - TRBV27 - CASSLTGTNQPQHF TGTGCCAGCAGTCTGACAGGAACCAATCAGCCCCAGCATTTT
TRBJ1-1 - TRBV12-3/TRBV12-4 - CASSLDGYMNTEAFF TGTGCCAGCAGTTTAGACGGATACATGAACACTGAAGCTTTCTTT
TRBJ2-2 - TRBV6-1 - CASSEWWANTGELFF TGTGCCAGCAGTGAATGGTGGGCGAACACCGGGGAGCTGTTTTTT
TRBJ2-7 - TRBV4-1 - CASSQASPGDYEQYF TGCGCCAGCAGCCAAGCCTCCCCCGGGGACTACGAGCAGTACTTC
TRBJ2-5 - TRBV20-1 - CSASLAAQETQYF TGCAGTGCTAGCCTTGCCGCCCAAGAGACCCAGTACTTC
TRBJ1-5 - TRBV19 - CASSIGHLNQPQHF TGTGCCAGTAGTATTGGCCACCTCAATCAGCCCCAGCATTTT
TRBJ1-2 - TRBV19 - CATRDGWAGYTF TGTGCCACCCGGGATGGATGGGCAGGCTACACCTTC
TRBJ2-2 - TRBV27 once CASKERSGELFF TGTGCCAGCAAGGAGCGGTCAGGGGAGCTGTTTTTT
TRBJ2-3 TRBD2 TRBV27 - CASSFPTRGTSGGTDTQYF TGTGCCAGCAGTTTCCCAACCCGGGGGACTAGCGGGGGCACAGATACGCAGTATTTT
TRBJ2-3 - TRBV7-9 - CASSWGAVTDTQYF TGTGCCAGCAGCTGGGGGGCCGTCACAGATACGCAGTATTTT
TRBJ2-1 - TRBV27 - CASSTQPAYNEQFF TGTGCCAGCAGTACACAACCAGCCTACAATGAGCAGTTCTTC
TRBJ2-2 - TRBV28 - CASSTNRHGELFF TGTGCCAGCTCGACGAATCGGCACGGGGAGCTGTTTTTT
TRBJ2-7 - TRBV29-1 - CSVEVGASYEQYF TGCAGCGTTGAAGTTGGGGCCTCCTACGAGCAGTACTTC
TRBJ2-7 - TRBV2 few CASSERGRVFEQYF TGTGCCAGCAGTGAAAGGGGCAGGGTATTCGAGCAGTACTTC
TRBJ2-3 TRBD2 TRBV24-1 - CATSVAGGTDTQYF TGTGCCACTTCTGTCGCGGGAGGCACAGATACGCAGTATTTT
TRBJ1-1 - TRBV5-1 - CASSPTPYMKNTEAFF TGCGCCAGCAGCCCTACCCCTTACATGAAGAACACTGAAGCTTTCTTT
TRBJ2-5 - TRBV28 - CASSHGTPGEETQYF TGTGCCAGCAGTCACGGGACTCCCGGGGAGGAGACCCAGTACTTC
TRBJ2-3 - TRBV6-4 - CASSDSGGRADTQYF TGTGCCAGCAGTGACTCTGGGGGCAGGGCAGATACGCAGTATTTT
TRBJ2-5 TRBD2 TRBV2 - CASSDPAGGLIETQYF TGTGCCAGCAGTGATCCAGCGGGGGGGCTTATCGAGACCCAGTACTTC
TRBJ2-2 TRBD1 TRBV6-2/TRBV6-3 few CATTGVTGELFF TGTGCCACCACAGGGGTCACCGGGGAGCTGTTTTTT
TRBJ2-1 TRBD1 TRBV19 - CASSKGQDYNEQFF TGTGCCAGTAGTAAGGGACAGGATTACAATGAGCAGTTCTTC
TRBJ2-1 - TRBV12-3/TRBV12-4 - CASSFPLGLPMRFF TGTGCCAGCAGTTTCCCTCTCGGACTTCCTATGCGGTTCTTC
TRBJ2-5 - TRBV2 - CASSDLREQETQYF TGTGCCAGCAGTGATCTGAGAGAGCAAGAGACCCAGTACTTC
TRBJ1-5 - TRBV30 - CAWALEGDQPQHF TGTGCCTGGGCACTGGAAGGGGATCAGCCCCAGCATTTT
TRBJ1-1 - TRBV6-1 - CATGSGSEGLNTEAFF TGTGCCACTGGATCCGGGAGTGAGGGCCTGAACACTGAAGCTTTCTTT
TRBJ2-3 - TRBV11-3 - CASSSGTTDTQYF TGTGCCAGCAGCTCCGGGACCACAGATACGCAGTATTTT
TRBJ1-2 - TRBV7-8 - CASSLTWTPANYGYTF TGTGCCAGCAGCTTAACGTGGACACCAGCTAACTATGGCTACACCTTC
TRBJ1-2 - TRBV18 - CASSLLSGALDYGYTF TGTGCCAGCTCACTCTTATCGGGGGCGCTGGACTATGGCTACACCTTC
TRBJ2-7 - TRBV6-2/TRBV6-3 - CASSQGGYYEQYF TGTGCCAGCAGCCAGGGGGGGTACTACGAGCAGTACTTC
TRBJ2-2 - TRBV9 - CASTGLASGELFF TGTGCCAGCACGGGGTTGGCGTCCGGGGAGCTGTTTTTT
TRBJ1-1 - TRBV12-3/TRBV12-4 - CASSWDTEAFF TGTGCCAGCAGTTGGGACACTGAAGCTTTCTTT
TRBJ2-1 - TRBV20-1 - CSAPPGRMKYNEQFF TGCAGTGCGCCCCCGGGGCGGATGAAGTACAATGAGCAGTTCTTC
TRBJ2-5 - TRBV6-2/TRBV6-3 - CASSYSRPPYQETQYF TGTGCCAGCAGTTACTCGAGACCCCCGTACCAAGAGACCCAGTACTTC
TRBJ2-5 - TRBV15 - CATSREAGVTETQYF TGTGCCACCAGCAGAGAGGCAGGGGTAACGGAGACCCAGTACTTC
TRBJ1-1 - TRBV18 - CASSPPEGLGTEAFF TGTGCCAGCTCACCACCAGAGGGATTGGGCACTGAAGCTTTCTTT
TRBJ2-1 - TRBV27 - CASSPTAYEQFF TGTGCCAGCAGTCCGACAGCCTATGAGCAGTTCTTC
TRBJ1-2 - TRBV28 - CASSLAGGAGGYTF TGTGCCAGCAGTTTGGCAGGAGGGGCGGGTGGCTACACCTTC
TRBJ1-2 - TRBV30 - CAWTYGVGGLEGYTF TGTGCCTGGACCTACGGAGTGGGTGGACTTGAGGGCTACACCTTC
TRBJ2-6 TRBD1 TRBV23-1 - CASSQSSAQGAHPNSGANVLTF TGCGCCAGCAGTCAATCATCAGCACAGGGGGCGCATCCCAACTCTGGGGCCAACGTCCTGACTTTC
TRBJ2-1 - TRBV29-1 - CSVDQGYEQFF TGCAGCGTAGACCAGGGCTATGAGCAGTTCTTC
TRBJ1-2 - TRBV11-2 - CASSSPGHRERGYGYTF TGTGCCAGCAGCTCTCCGGGACACCGCGAAAGGGGCTATGGCTACACCTTC
TRBJ2-7 TRBD1 TRBV5-6 - CASSPDRVPLEYEQYF TGTGCCAGCAGCCCGGACAGGGTTCCCCTCGAGTACGAGCAGTACTTC
TRBJ1-2 TRBD1 TRBV19 - CASTYAPGQGGRNYGYTF TGTGCCAGTACCTATGCGCCGGGACAGGGCGGTAGGAACTATGGCTACACCTTC
TRBJ2-3 TRBD2 TRBV6-6 - CASSSLAGETDTQYF TGTGCCAGCAGTTCCCTCGCGGGGGAAACAGATACGCAGTATTTT
TRBJ1-1 - TRBV3-1 once CASSQVPGATEAFF TGTGCCAGCAGCCAAGTCCCAGGGGCCACTGAAGCTTTCTTT
TRBJ2-3 TRBD2 TRBV29-1 - CSVDGLAGGRATDTQYF TGCAGCGTTGATGGTCTAGCGGGGGGGCGTGCCACAGATACGCAGTATTTT
TRBJ1-6 - TRBV9 - CASSVEGGDSPLHF TGTGCCAGCAGCGTAGAAGGGGGGGATTCACCCCTCCACTTT